This is a list of T cell receptor beta chains from one sample in a study of CD8+ T cells in alopecia areata. TCRdb's table, derived via immunoSEQ multiplex PCR, lists solely in-frame clones and lacks some. This repertoire shows 150,000 or so clones, about 89% found once; its top ten account for about 15%. Specimen: CD8+ T cells sorted from blood, collected at week 0. These receptors all come from a human donor with alopecia areata. The CDR3 runs from the conserved cysteine through the conserved F or W. Fields, in order: J gene, clone size, V gene, D gene, CDR3 DNA, CDR3 protein. D genes are given only for firm matches. Clone size is shown for a subset of rows, as once, few, many or a class of expanded clone.

>TRBJ2-1|NA|TRBV5-6|TRBD2
TGTGCCAGCAGCTTTGACGGCGGGGGCAATGAGCAGTTCTTC
CASSFDGGGNEQFF
>TRBJ2-7|NA|TRBV29-1|TRBD2
TGCAGCGTTGATGTCTGGGCTAGCGGGAGCTACGAGCAGTACTTC
CSVDVWASGSYEQYF
>TRBJ2-7|NA|TRBV11-2|NA
TGTGCCAGCAGCTTAGAGGGCCCCGCCTACGAGCAGTACTTC
CASSLEGPAYEQYF
>TRBJ2-5|NA|TRBV6-5|TRBD1
TGTGCCAGCAGTCCCGGGACAGGGGGATGGGAGACCCAGTACTTC
CASSPGTGGWETQYF
>TRBJ1-1|NA|TRBV29-1|NA
TGCAGCGTTGAAGGCGAGGGGGGTCACACTGAAGCTTTCTTT
CSVEGEGGHTEAFF
>TRBJ2-1|NA|TRBV27|TRBD1
TGTGCCAGCAGTTCTGGGACAGAAAATCCCCATGAGCAGTTCTTC
CASSSGTENPHEQFF
>TRBJ1-2|NA|TRBV27|NA
TGTGCCAGCGCCACTACAGGGCTATATGGCTACACCTTC
CASATTGLYGYTF
>TRBJ2-2|once|TRBV11-2|TRBD1
TGTGCCAGCAGCTACCGTCGGACAGGGCTCACCGGGGAGCTGTTTTTT
CASSYRRTGLTGELFF
>TRBJ1-2|NA|TRBV6-1|TRBD1
TGTGCCAGCAGTGAGGGGACAGAGCTATGGGGCTACACCTTC
CASSEGTELWGYTF
>TRBJ2-1|NA|TRBV11-2|TRBD2
TGTGCCAGCAGCTCGGGACTAGCGGGATGGTACAATGAGCAGTTCTTC
CASSSGLAGWYNEQFF
>TRBJ1-1|NA|TRBV29-1|TRBD1
TGCAGCGCCCGGGACAGGTCAACGAACACTGAAGCTTTCTTT
CSARDRSTNTEAFF
>TRBJ2-7|NA|TRBV2|NA
TGTGCCAGCAGTGATCGGGCTATCGAGCAGTACTTC
CASSDRAIEQYF
>TRBJ2-1|NA|TRBV29-1|TRBD2
TGCAGTTCGACTAGCGGGACATACAATGAGCAGTTCTTC
CSSTSGTYNEQFF
>TRBJ2-7|NA|TRBV6-5|NA
TGTGCCAGCAGTGACCGGGGCTCCTACGAGCAGTACTTC
CASSDRGSYEQYF
>TRBJ2-7|NA|TRBV27|NA
TGTGCCAGCAGTTTACAGGGGGGGGCCTACGAGCAGTACTTC
CASSLQGGAYEQYF
>TRBJ2-3|NA|TRBV5-4|TRBD1
TGTGCCAGCAGCCTACCGGGACAGGACATAAATACGCAGTATTTT
CASSLPGQDINTQYF
>TRBJ2-7|NA|TRBV6-1|NA
TGTGCCAGCAGTGCATCGGGTCTCTCCTACGAGCAGTACTTC
CASSASGLSYEQYF
>TRBJ1-3|few|TRBV27|NA
TGTGCCAGCAGTTTAACTATGAATCGTGGAAACACCATATATTTT
CASSLTMNRGNTIYF
>TRBJ2-7|few|TRBV7-9|TRBD1
TGTGCCAGCAGCCCGCCGGGACAGGGAAACTACGAGCAGTACTTC
CASSPPGQGNYEQYF
>TRBJ2-3|NA|TRBV29-1|TRBD2
TGCAGCGTTGAACAGCTAGCGGGAGGTCAAGGGGACACAGATACGCAGTATTTT
CSVEQLAGGQGDTDTQYF
>TRBJ1-2|NA|TRBV2|NA
TGTGCCAGCAGGGGGTCCCCTCGGGGCTACACCTTC
CASRGSPRGYTF
>TRBJ2-1|NA|TRBV2|TRBD1
TGTGCCAGCAGTGAAACAGGGGGATACAATGAGCAGTTCTTC
CASSETGGYNEQFF
>TRBJ2-7|NA|TRBV7-3|TRBD1
TGTGCCAGCAGCGTAGCCGGGACAGGGTTCCACGAGCAGTACTTC
CASSVAGTGFHEQYF
>TRBJ2-7|NA|TRBV7-2|TRBD2
TGTGCCAGCAGCTTGGGGGACTACTACTACGAGCAGTACTTC
CASSLGDYYYEQYF
>TRBJ2-1|many|TRBV5-1|TRBD1
TGCGCCAGCAGCTCGGGGACAGCCGATCCCTCCTACAATGAGCAGTTCTTC
CASSSGTADPSYNEQFF
>TRBJ2-7|once|TRBV27|TRBD1
TGTGCCAGCAATACAGGGGGCAAGCAGTACTTC
CASNTGGKQYF
>TRBJ1-4|NA|TRBV4-1|NA
TGCGCCAGCAGCCAAGGATGGACCTCAACTAATGAAAAACTGTTTTTT
CASSQGWTSTNEKLFF
>TRBJ2-5|NA|TRBV27|NA
TGTGCCAGCATGGGCCACGCAGAGGAGACCCAGTACTTC
CASMGHAEETQYF
>TRBJ1-1|NA|TRBV14|NA
TGTGCCAGCAGCCTTCGGTTGAACACTGAAGCTTTCTTT
CASSLRLNTEAFF
>TRBJ2-3|NA|TRBV7-6|NA
TGTGCCAGCAGCCAGGACCCCACAGATACGCAGTATTTT
CASSQDPTDTQYF
>TRBJ1-2|once|TRBV27|TRBD1
TGTGCCAGCAGAGGGACAGGTACGAACTTGGGCTATGGCTACACCTTC
CASRGTGTNLGYGYTF
>TRBJ1-2|NA|TRBV30|NA
TGTGCCTGGAGTCCGGGACTCTCCCCTAGGGATGGCTACACCTTC
CAWSPGLSPRDGYTF
>TRBJ2-3|NA|TRBV25-1|TRBD2
TGTGCCAGCAGTGCGTGGCCTAGCGGAACGGATACGCAGTATTTT
CASSAWPSGTDTQYF
>TRBJ2-7|NA|TRBV30|TRBD2
TGTGCCTGGGCCGGGGGGACCGAGCAGTACTTC
CAWAGGTEQYF
>TRBJ2-2|once|TRBV9|NA
TGTGCCAGCAGCGTAGATGAGGTGGATTCGAACACCGGGGAGCTGTTTTTT
CASSVDEVDSNTGELFF
>TRBJ2-1|NA|TRBV19|NA
TGTGCCAGTAGTATCTCCCAGGGGCGGTCCTACAATGAGCAGTTCTTC
CASSISQGRSYNEQFF
>TRBJ2-1|NA|TRBV19|TRBD2
TGTGCCAGTAGTATCGCGGGGGGCTACGAGCAGTTCTTC
CASSIAGGYEQFF
>TRBJ2-1|NA|TRBV25-1|NA
TGTGCCAGCAGTGTTTCAGTCTACAATGAGCAGTTCTTC
CASSVSVYNEQFF
>TRBJ2-5|NA|TRBV27|NA
TGTGCCAGCAGTTTAGGTTCGCAGGCGACCCAGTACTTC
CASSLGSQATQYF
>TRBJ2-7|once|TRBV27|TRBD1
TGTGCCAGCAGTCCGTACCCCGGGACAGGATTGTACGAGCAGTACTTC
CASSPYPGTGLYEQYF
>TRBJ2-1|NA|TRBV9|NA
TGTGCCAGCAGCCCGACGGGAGTCAATGAGCAGTTCTTC
CASSPTGVNEQFF
>TRBJ2-1|NA|TRBV18|TRBD1
TGTGCCAGCTCACCAGTTGAACAGGGGGACGTCGGTGAGCAGTTCTTC
CASSPVEQGDVGEQFF
>TRBJ2-1|NA|TRBV27|NA
TGTGCCACAGCCCAGGGGGGTAGTCAGTTCTTC
CATAQGGSQFF
>TRBJ2-2|NA|TRBV12-5|NA
TGTGCTAGTGGTTCCCCGGGAAGGGAGCTGTTTTTT
CASGSPGRELFF
>TRBJ1-5|NA|TRBV27|NA
TGTGCCAGCAGTTTAGGTATCAATCAGCCCCAGCATTTT
CASSLGINQPQHF